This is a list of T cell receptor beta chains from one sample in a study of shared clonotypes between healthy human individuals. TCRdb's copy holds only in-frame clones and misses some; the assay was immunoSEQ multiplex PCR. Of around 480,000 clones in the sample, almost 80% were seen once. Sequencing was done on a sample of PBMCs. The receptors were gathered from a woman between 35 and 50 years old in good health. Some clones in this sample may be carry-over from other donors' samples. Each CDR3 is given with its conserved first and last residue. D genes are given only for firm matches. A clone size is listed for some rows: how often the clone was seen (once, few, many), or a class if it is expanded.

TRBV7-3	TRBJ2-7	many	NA	CASSPGWEGTSYEQYF	TGTGCCAGCAGCCCAGGATGGGAGGGGACATCCTACGAGCAGTACTTC
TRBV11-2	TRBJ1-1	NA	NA	CASSYGGYTEAFF	TGTGCCAGCAGCTACGGCGGGTACACTGAAGCTTTCTTT
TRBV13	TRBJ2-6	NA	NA	CASSLTRVTAGANVLTF	TGTGCCAGCAGCTTGACCAGGGTAACCGCTGGGGCCAACGTCCTGACTTTC
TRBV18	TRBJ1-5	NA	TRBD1	CASSPPDREGPQHF	TGTGCCAGCTCACCACCGGACAGGGAGGGGCCCCAGCATTTT
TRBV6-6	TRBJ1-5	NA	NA	CASRPPNQPQHF	TGTGCCAGCAGACCACCAAATCAGCCCCAGCATTTT
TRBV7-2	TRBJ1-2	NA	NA	CASSLTLLPYGYTF	TGTGCCAGCAGCTTAACTCTTTTGCCCTATGGCTACACCTTC
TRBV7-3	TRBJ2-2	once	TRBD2	CASSSGLAGPEPGELFF	TGTGCCAGCAGCTCCGGACTAGCGGGACCCGAGCCCGGGGAGCTGTTTTTT
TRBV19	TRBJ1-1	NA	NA	CASRGAGTEAFF	TGTGCCAGTCGTGGAGCTGGGACTGAAGCTTTCTTT
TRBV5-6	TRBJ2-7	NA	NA	CASSLRDEQYF	TGTGCCAGCAGCCTGCGGGACGAGCAGTACTTC
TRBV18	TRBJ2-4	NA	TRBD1	CASSPRDRDNKNIQYF	TGTGCCAGCTCACCAAGGGACAGGGATAACAAAAACATTCAGTACTTC
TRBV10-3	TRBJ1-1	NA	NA	CAIWGGMNTEAFF	TGTGCCATCTGGGGAGGGATGAACACTGAAGCTTTCTTT
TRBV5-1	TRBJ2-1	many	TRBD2	CASSQLAGAANEQFF	TGCGCCAGCAGCCAACTAGCGGGAGCTGCCAATGAGCAGTTCTTC
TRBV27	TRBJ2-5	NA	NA	CASSLMGGAGETQYF	TGTGCCAGCAGTTTAATGGGGGGTGCCGGGGAGACCCAGTACTTC
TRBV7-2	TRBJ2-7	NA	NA	CASSLQEGVPTYEQYF	TGTGCCAGCAGCTTGCAAGAAGGGGTTCCTACCTACGAGCAGTACTTC
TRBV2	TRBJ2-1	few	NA	CASSWASSYNEQFF	TGTGCCAGCAGTTGGGCTAGTTCGTACAATGAGCAGTTCTTC
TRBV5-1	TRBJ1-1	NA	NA	CASSLAVGAEAFF	TGCGCCAGCAGCTTGGCCGTGGGGGCTGAAGCTTTCTTT
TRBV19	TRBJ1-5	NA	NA	CASSIALYQPQHF	TGTGCCAGTAGTATAGCCCTTTACCAGCCCCAGCATTTT
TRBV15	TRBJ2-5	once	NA	CATSGDWRNQETQYF	TGTGCCACCAGCGGGGACTGGCGAAATCAAGAGACCCAGTACTTC
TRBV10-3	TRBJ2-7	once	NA	CAISEGTRAAYEQYF	TGTGCCATCAGTGAAGGGACCCGGGCAGCCTACGAGCAGTACTTC
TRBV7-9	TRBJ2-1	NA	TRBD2	CASSPSGDYNEQFF	TGTGCCAGCAGCCCTAGCGGTGACTACAATGAGCAGTTCTTC
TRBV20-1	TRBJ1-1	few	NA	CSAKMNTEAFF	TGCAGTGCTAAAATGAACACTGAAGCTTTCTTT
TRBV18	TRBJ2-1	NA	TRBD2	CASSPRTSGSLYNEQFF	TGTGCCAGCTCACCCAGGACTAGCGGGAGCCTATACAATGAGCAGTTCTTC
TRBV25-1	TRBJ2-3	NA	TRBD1	CASSEIGQGATDTQYF	TGTGCCAGCAGTGAAATCGGACAGGGGGCCACAGATACGCAGTATTTT
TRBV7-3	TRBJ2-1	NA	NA	CASSLNPSTTWGQFF	TGTGCCAGCAGCTTAAACCCTTCTACCACATGGGGGCAGTTCTTC
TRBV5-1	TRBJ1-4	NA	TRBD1	CASSFNLGTGDEKLFF	TGCGCCAGCAGCTTTAATCTCGGGACAGGGGATGAAAAACTGTTTTTT
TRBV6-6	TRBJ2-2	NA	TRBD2	CASSPGLAGGDGELFF	TGTGCCAGCAGCCCCGGACTAGCGGGAGGGGACGGGGAGCTGTTTTTT
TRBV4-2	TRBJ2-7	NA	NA	CASSQEGPSSYEQYF	TGTGCCAGCAGCCAAGAGGGACCTAGCTCCTACGAGCAGTACTTC
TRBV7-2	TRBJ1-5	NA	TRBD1	CASSLGTGTNQPQHF	TGTGCCAGCAGCTTAGGGACAGGGACGAATCAGCCCCAGCATTTT
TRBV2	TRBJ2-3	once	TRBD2	CASTPLGGLAGLDTQYF	TGTGCCAGCACCCCGCTGGGGGGACTAGCGGGGTTAGATACGCAGTATTTT